This T cell receptor beta chain was captured in a study of CD8 T cells in ankylosing spondylitis. Quantitative 5'-RACE was performed with molecular barcodes, and it yielded the TCR beta libraries. TCRdb re-called the 5' RACE reads with MiXCR, one entry per CDR3 protein. The data contain about 800,000 distinct CDR3 sequences, approximately 12% of them singletons. This clonotype occurred many times. Its antigen is not known. Study results and limitations: Within ankylosing spondylitis blood, a TCR beta motif made up of several highly homologous variants appeared to be characteristic. Disease-linked clones reportedly concentrated significantly in matched ankylosing spondylitis synovial fluid. Disease-linked clones, CD8+, were relatively rare in peripheral blood.

Germline CDR1 reads DFQATT; CDR2 reads SNEGSKA (reference sequence). The CDR3 totals 14 residues. Trimming took off 3 bases at V and 5 bases at J, with 16 bases between the two ends. Material: blood, either unsorted or a sorted T cell fraction (not recorded which). The chain links TRBV20-1 to TRBJ2-5; D might be TRBD2 (6 bases). The clonotype comes from a male donor with ankylosing spondylitis. This chain's CDR3 is CSASRWRRGETQYF. CDR3 bases: TGCAGTGCTAGCCGCTGGAGGCGGGGCGAGACCCAGTACTTC.